Listed below are T cell receptor beta chains from one sample, sequenced in a study of cytomegalovirus exposure and HLA in healthy donors. Profiled with immunoSEQ multiplex PCR; TCRdb holds only in-frame clones, not every one. Here the sample spans around 130,000 clones, about four fifths being singletons. The specimen was PBMCs. The origin of the receptors is a man under 40 in good health and CMV-seronegative. The CDR3 runs from the conserved cysteine through the conserved F or W. The D gene is left open where the match is weak. The listing skips clone size in some rows; elsewhere it reads once, few, many or a size class.

d_call,clone_size,v_call,j_call,cdr3_nt,cdr3_aa
TRBD1,.,TRBV6-5,TRBJ2-1,TGTGCCAGCAGTTACGGACAGGGGGCCTACAATGAGCAGTTCTTC,CASSYGQGAYNEQFF
TRBD1,.,TRBV6-5,TRBJ1-2,TGTGCCAGCAGTAGGCTCGGGACAGAAAACTATGGCTACACCTTC,CASSRLGTENYGYTF
.,.,TRBV29-1,TRBJ1-2,TGCAGCGCTCGACGGGACATATCTCAAGGTGGCTACACCTTC,CSARRDISQGGYTF
.,.,TRBV7-8,TRBJ2-3,TGTGCCAGCAGCTCGGACAGTACTACGCAGTATTTT,CASSSDSTTQYF
.,.,TRBV9,TRBJ2-2,TGTGCCAGCAGCGTAGGACTGAGCCTACACACCGGGGAGCTGTTTTTT,CASSVGLSLHTGELFF
TRBD1,.,TRBV27,TRBJ2-5,TGTGCCAGCCGGGAGGCGGGACAGGGCCAAGAGACCCAGTACTTC,CASREAGQGQETQYF
.,.,TRBV11-2,TRBJ2-1,TGTGCCAGCAGCTCTCAGGGCAGGGTAGACAATGAGCAGTTCTTC,CASSSQGRVDNEQFF
TRBD1,.,TRBV14,TRBJ1-1,TGTGCCAGCAGCCATCGCCGGACAGGGGTTTTCTCCAAGAACACTGAAGCTTTCTTT,CASSHRRTGVFSKNTEAFF
.,.,TRBV19,TRBJ1-1,TGTGCCAGTAGTATGACTAAGGAGACTGAAGCTTTCTTT,CASSMTKETEAFF
.,.,TRBV6-5,TRBJ2-3,TGTGCCAGTCTATTTCCGGGCACAGATACGCAGTATTTT,CASLFPGTDTQYF
TRBD2,.,TRBV7-2,TRBJ2-7,TGTGCCAGCAGCTTAGCCGGGACTAGCGGGTCCTACGAGCAGTACTTC,CASSLAGTSGSYEQYF
TRBD1,.,TRBV5-4,TRBJ1-1,TGTGCCAGCAGCTGGGACAGGGGGAACACTGAAGCTTTCTTT,CASSWDRGNTEAFF
.,.,TRBV18,TRBJ1-1,TGTGCCAGCTCACCGCGACAGGTCTCCTTTCCTATGAACACTGAAGCTTTCTTT,CASSPRQVSFPMNTEAFF
.,.,TRBV5-1,TRBJ1-1,TGCGCCAGCAGCCTCGCGGCCGGGAAAACTGAAGCTTTCTTT,CASSLAAGKTEAFF
.,once,TRBV4-2,TRBJ1-5,TGTGCCAGCAGCCAAGATTGGGCGGGGGGGCAGCCCCAGCATTTT,CASSQDWAGGQPQHF
TRBD1,.,TRBV2,TRBJ2-7,TGTGCCAGCAGTACGGACAGGGGAGTCTACGAGCAGTACTTC,CASSTDRGVYEQYF
.,.,TRBV4-3,TRBJ1-6,TGCGCCAGCAGCCAAGATCTTGGACGGACTATGAATTCACCCCTCCACTTT,CASSQDLGRTMNSPLHF
.,.,TRBV19,TRBJ2-2,TGTGCCAGTTCACGTTATGGCCCGGCGGGGACCGGGGAGCTGTTTTTT,CASSRYGPAGTGELFF
.,.,TRBV15,TRBJ2-1,TGTGCCACCAGCAGAGAATCCGCTAGAGTTGAGCAGTTCTTC,CATSRESARVEQFF
.,.,TRBV10-3,TRBJ1-6,TGTGCCATCAGTGACGGTGGCTCCTATAATTCACCCCTCCACTTT,CAISDGGSYNSPLHF
TRBD1,.,TRBV27,TRBJ1-5,TGTGCCAGCAGTTTAGACAGGGGGGTGCAGCCCCAGCATTTT,CASSLDRGVQPQHF
.,.,TRBV25-1,TRBJ2-5,TGTGCCAGCAGTGAATATACGGAGTCTAGGGAGACCCAGTACTTC,CASSEYTESRETQYF
TRBD2,.,TRBV28,TRBJ2-3,TGTGCCAGCAGTTTGGCTAGCGGGGGGCGACCCACAGATACGCAGTATTTT,CASSLASGGRPTDTQYF